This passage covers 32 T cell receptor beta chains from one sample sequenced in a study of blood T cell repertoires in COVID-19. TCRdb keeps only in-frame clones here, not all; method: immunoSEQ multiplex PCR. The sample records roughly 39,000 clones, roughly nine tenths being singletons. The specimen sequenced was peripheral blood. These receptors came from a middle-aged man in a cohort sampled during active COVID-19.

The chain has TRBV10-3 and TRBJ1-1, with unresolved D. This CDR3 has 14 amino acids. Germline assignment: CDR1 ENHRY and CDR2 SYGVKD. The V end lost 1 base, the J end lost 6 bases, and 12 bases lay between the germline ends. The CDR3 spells CAISEFRLRAEAFF. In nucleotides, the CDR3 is TGTGCCATCAGTGAGTTCCGCCTGAGGGCTGAAGCTTTCTTT.

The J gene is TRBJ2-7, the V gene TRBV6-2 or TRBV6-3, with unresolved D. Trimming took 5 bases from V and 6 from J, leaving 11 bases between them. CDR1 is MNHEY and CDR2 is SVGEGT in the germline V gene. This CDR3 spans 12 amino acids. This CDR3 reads CASSHEPREQYF. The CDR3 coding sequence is TGTGCCAGCAGTCACGAGCCCCGCGAGCAGTACTTC.

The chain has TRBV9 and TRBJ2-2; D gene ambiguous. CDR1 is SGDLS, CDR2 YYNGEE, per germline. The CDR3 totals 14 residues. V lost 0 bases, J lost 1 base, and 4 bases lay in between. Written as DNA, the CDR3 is TGTGCCAGCAGCGTAGCAGTGAACACCGGGGAGCTGTTTTTT. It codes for CASSVAVNTGELFF.

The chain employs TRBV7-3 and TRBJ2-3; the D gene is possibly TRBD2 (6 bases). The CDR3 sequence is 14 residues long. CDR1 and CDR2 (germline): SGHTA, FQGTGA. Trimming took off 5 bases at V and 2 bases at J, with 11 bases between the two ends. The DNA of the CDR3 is TGTGCCAGCAGCCCGGGACTTTACACAGATACGCAGTATTTT. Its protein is CASSPGLYTDTQYF.

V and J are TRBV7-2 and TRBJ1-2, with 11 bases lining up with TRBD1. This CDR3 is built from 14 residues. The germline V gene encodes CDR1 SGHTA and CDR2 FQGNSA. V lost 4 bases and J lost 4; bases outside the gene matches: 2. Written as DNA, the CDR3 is TGTGCCAGCAGCTCGGACAGGGGGCCCTATGGCTACACCTTC. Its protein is CASSSDRGPYGYTF.

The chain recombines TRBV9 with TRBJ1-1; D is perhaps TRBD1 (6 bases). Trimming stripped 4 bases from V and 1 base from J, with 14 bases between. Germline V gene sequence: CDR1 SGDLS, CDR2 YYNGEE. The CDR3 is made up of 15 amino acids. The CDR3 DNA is TGTGCCAGCAGCCCCTATACAGGGAGGAACACTGAAGCTTTCTTT. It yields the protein CASSPYTGRNTEAFF.

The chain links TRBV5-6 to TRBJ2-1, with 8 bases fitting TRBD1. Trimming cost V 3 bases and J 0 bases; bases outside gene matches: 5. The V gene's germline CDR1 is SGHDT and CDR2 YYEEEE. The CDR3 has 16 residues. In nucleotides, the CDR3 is TGTGCCAGCAGCTCGGGACAGGAGTACTCCTACAATGAGCAGTTCTTC. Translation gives CASSSGQEYSYNEQFF.

CDR3 nucleotides: TGTGCCAGCAGCTCTGACACGAACACCGGGGAGCTGTTTTTT. Its translation: CASSSDTNTGELFF. This chain uses TRBV7-6 with TRBJ2-2; D gene ambiguous. Trimming removed 4 bases at V and 0 bases at J, with 6 bases between. This CDR3 is built from 14 residues. Germline V gene data show CDR1 as SGHVS and CDR2 as FNYEAQ.

The CDR3 nucleotides are TGCGCCAGCGGCACCATCGGGGGGCTCTCGATCTCTGGGGCCAACGTCCTGACTTTC. It codes for CASGTIGGLSISGANVLTF. This rearrangement joins TRBV5-1 to TRBJ2-6; D is possibly TRBD2 (7 bases). CDR1 SGHRS and CDR2 YFSETQ come from the germline V gene. CDR3 length equals 19 residues. V lost 7 bases, J lost 0 bases, and 23 bases lay in between.

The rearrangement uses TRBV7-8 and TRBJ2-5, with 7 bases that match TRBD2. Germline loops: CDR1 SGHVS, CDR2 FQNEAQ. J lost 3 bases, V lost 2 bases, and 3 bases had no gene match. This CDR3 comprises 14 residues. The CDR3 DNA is TGTGCCAGCAGCTTAAGGGCGGGGGAAGAGACCCAGTACTTC. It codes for CASSLRAGEETQYF.

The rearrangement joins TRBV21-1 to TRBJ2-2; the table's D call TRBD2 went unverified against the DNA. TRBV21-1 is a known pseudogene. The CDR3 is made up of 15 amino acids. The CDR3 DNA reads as TGTGCCACCAGCCTCCGGACTAGCAATCCCGGGGAGCTGTTTTTT. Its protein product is CATSLRTSNPGELFF.

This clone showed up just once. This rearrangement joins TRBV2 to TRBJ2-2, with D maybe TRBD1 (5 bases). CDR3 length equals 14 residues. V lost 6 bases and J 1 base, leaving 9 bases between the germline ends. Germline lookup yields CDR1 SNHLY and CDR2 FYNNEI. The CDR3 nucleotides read TGTGCCAGCAGACCTGGACAGAACACCGGGGAGCTGTTTTTT. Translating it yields CASRPGQNTGELFF. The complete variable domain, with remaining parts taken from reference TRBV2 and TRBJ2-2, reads EPEVTQTPSHQVTQMGQEVILRCVPISNHLYFYWYRQILGQKVEFLVSFYNNEISEKSEIFDDQFSVERPDGSNFTLKIRSTKLEDSAMYFCASRPGQNTGELFFGEGSRLTVL.

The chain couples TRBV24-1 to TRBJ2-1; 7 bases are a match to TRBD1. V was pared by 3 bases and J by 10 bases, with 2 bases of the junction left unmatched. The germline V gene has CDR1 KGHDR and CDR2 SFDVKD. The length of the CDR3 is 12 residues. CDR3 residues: CATSDTGDEQFF. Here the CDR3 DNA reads TGTGCCACCAGTGATACAGGGGACGAGCAGTTCTTC.

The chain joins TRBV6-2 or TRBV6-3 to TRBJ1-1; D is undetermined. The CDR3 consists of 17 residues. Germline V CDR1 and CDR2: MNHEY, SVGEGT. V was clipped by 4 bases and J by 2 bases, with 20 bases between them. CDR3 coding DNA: TGTGCCAGCAGTTGGTTTTCTCTCCAAACAGATAACACTGAAGCTTTCTTT. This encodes CASSWFSLQTDNTEAFF.

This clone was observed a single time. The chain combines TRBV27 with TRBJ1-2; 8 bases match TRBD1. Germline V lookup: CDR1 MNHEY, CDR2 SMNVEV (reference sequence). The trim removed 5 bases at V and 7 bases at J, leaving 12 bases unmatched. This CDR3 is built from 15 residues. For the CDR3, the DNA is TGTGCCAGCAGTAATCCCCTTCAACAGGGGGGTGGCTACACCTTC. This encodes CASSNPLQQGGGYTF.

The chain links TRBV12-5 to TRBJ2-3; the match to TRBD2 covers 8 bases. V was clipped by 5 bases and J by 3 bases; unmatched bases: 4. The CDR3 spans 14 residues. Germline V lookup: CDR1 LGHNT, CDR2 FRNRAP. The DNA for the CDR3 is TGTGCTAGTGGTCCGGGAGGGGTTACAGATACGCAGTATTTT. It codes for CASGPGGVTDTQYF.

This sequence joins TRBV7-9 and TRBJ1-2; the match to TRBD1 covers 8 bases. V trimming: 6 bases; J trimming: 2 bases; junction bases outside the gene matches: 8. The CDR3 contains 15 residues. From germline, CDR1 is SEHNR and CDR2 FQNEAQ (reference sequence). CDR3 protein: CASRGQGYNNYGYTF. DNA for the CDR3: TGTGCCAGCAGAGGACAGGGTTATAACAACTATGGCTACACCTTC.

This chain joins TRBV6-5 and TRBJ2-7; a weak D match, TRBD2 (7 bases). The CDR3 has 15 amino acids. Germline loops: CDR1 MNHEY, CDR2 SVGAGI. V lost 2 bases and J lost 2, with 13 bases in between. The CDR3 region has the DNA TGTGCCAGCAGTTACGGAGGGAGGGGGGCCTACGAGCAGTACTTC. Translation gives CASSYGGRGAYEQYF.

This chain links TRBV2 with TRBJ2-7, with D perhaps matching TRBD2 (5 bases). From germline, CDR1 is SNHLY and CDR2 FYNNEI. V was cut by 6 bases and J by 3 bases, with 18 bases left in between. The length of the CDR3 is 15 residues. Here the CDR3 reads CASSDPDYGRYEQYV. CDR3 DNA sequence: TGTGCCAGCAGCGACCCTGACTACGGCCGCTACGAGCAGTACGTC.

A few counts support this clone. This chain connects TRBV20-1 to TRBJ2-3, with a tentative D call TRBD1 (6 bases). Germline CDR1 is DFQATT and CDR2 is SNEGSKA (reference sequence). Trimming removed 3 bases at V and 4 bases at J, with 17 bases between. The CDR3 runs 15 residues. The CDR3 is CSASVGAGESDTQYF. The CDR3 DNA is TGCAGTGCTAGTGTAGGAGCAGGGGAATCAGATACGCAGTATTTT.

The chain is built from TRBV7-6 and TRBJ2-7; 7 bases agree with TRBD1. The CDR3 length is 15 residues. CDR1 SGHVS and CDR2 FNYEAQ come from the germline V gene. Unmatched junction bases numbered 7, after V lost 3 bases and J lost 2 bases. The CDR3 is CASSFDPGTAYEQYF. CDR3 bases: TGTGCCAGCAGCTTCGACCCCGGGACAGCCTACGAGCAGTACTTC.

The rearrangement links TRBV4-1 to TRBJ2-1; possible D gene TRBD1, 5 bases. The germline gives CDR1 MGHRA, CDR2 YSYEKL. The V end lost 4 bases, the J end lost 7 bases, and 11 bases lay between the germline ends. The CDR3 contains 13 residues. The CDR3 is CASSRRESNEQFF. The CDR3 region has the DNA TGCGCCAGCAGCCGCAGGGAATCGAATGAGCAGTTCTTC.

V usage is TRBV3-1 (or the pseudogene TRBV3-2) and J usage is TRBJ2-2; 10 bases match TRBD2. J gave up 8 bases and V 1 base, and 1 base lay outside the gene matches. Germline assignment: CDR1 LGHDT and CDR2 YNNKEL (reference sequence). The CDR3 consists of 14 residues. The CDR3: CASSQGTSGGELFF. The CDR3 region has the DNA TGTGCCAGCAGCCAAGGGACTAGCGGAGGGGAGCTGTTTTTT.

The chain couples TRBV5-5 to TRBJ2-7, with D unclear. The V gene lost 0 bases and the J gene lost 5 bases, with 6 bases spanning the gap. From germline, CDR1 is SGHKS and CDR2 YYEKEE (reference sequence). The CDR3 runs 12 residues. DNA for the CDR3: TGTGCCAGCAGCTTGGCTGTTGACGAGCAGTACGTC. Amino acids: CASSLAVDEQYV.

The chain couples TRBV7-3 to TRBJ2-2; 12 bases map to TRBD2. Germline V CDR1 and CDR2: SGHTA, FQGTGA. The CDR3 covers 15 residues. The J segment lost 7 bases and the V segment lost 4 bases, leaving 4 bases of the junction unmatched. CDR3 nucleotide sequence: TGTGCCAGCAGCTCGGGACTAGCGGGTAACGGGGAGCTGTTTTTT. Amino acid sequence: CASSSGLAGNGELFF.

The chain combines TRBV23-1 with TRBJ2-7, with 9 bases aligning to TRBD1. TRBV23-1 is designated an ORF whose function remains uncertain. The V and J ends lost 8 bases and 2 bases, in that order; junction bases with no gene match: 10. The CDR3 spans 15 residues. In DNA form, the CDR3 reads TGCGCCAGCTGCGTACGGGACAGGGCCCCCTACGAGCAGTACTTC. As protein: CASCVRDRAPYEQYF.

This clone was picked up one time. CDR3 sequence reads: CASSQSPGADSPLHF. CDR3 nucleotide sequence: TGCGCCAGCAGCCAGTCCCCCGGTGCGGATTCACCCCTCCACTTT. V is TRBV5-1 and J is TRBJ1-6, with D unclear. V lost 4 bases to trimming and J lost 8 bases, with 16 bases between them. Per germline, CDR1 SGHRS and CDR2 YFSETQ. The CDR3 runs to 15 residues.

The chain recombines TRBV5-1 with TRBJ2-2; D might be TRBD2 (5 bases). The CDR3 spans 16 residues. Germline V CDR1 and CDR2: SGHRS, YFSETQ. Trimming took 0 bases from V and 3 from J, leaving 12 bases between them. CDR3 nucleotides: TGCGCCAGCAGCTTGGTTGAGGGTTTGGACACCGGGGAGCTGTTTTTT. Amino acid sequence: CASSLVEGLDTGELFF.

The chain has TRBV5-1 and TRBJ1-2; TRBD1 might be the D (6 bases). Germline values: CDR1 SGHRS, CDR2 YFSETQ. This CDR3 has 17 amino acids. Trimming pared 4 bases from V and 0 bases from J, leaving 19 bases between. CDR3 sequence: CASSPEAGAPTNYGYTF. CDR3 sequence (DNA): TGCGCCAGCAGCCCGGAGGCGGGGGCCCCGACTAACTATGGCTACACCTTC.

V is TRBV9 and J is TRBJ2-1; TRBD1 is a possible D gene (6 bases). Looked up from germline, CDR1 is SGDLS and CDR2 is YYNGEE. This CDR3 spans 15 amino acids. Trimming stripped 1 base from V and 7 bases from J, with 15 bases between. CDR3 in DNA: TGTGCCAGCAGCGTATCCTCAGGGGTAGAGAATGAGCAGTTCTTC. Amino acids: CASSVSSGVENEQFF.

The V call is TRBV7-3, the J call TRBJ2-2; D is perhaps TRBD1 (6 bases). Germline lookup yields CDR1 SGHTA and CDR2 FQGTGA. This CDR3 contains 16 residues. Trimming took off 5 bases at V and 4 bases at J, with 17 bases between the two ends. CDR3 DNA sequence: TGTGCCAGCAGCCCCCAGGGGTTAGGGGGCACCGGGGAGCTGTTTTTT. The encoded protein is CASSPQGLGGTGELFF.

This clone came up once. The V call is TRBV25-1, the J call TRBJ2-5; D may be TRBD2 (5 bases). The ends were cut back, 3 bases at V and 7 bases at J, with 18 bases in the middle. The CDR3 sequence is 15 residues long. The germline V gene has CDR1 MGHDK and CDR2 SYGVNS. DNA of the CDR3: TGTGCCAGCAGTGACAAAGCGGCTGACTTCGGGACCCAGTACTTC. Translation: CASSDKAADFGTQYF.